The 30 T cell receptor beta chains in this list originate from one sample, sequenced in a study of T cells in Graves' hyperthyroidism and ophthalmopathy. There were TCR beta CDR3 regions amplified from RNA transcripts. HTBI primers were the set used in a first-round RT-PCR of the TCR CDR3. MiXCR was run by TCRdb on the multiplex PCR reads, yielding one entry per CDR3 protein. The sample includes 600,000 to 900,000 distinct CDR3 sequences, about 17% of them seen just once. Sequencing was carried out using blood. The receptors were gathered from a man aged 18 to 29 with Graves' hyperthyroidism.

This clonotype was detected only a few times. The J gene is TRBJ1-1, the V gene TRBV6-2 or TRBV6-3; D not certain. Germline V CDR1 and CDR2: MNHEY, SVGEGT. The CDR3 spans 13 residues. V dropped 4 bases and J dropped 4 bases, with 10 bases sitting between them. The CDR3 protein is CASSLRVGTEAFF. DNA of the CDR3: TGTGCCAGCAGTTTGAGGGTGGGCACTGAAGCTTTCTTT.

This clonotype showed up just a few times. The chain is built from TRBV30 and TRBJ2-1, with a possible D match to TRBD2 (6 bases). Per germline, CDR1 GTSNPN and CDR2 SVGIG (reference sequence). Deletions cut 2 bases from V and 9 bases from J, with 11 bases between. The CDR3 sequence is 12 residues long. The CDR3 DNA reads TGTGCCTGGAGTCCTCCGGAGGGTGAGCAGTTCTTC. Its protein is CAWSPPEGEQFF.

As to this clonotype: The junction departs from germline at one end; a sequencing error may be responsible. V gene TRBV19 combines with J gene TRBJ2-7; D is ambiguous. From germline, CDR1 is LNHDA and CDR2 SQIVND (reference sequence). This CDR3 has 18 residues. DNA of the CDR3: TGTGACAGTAGTATAAGAGAACCCCGAGGTGGACCAGGCTACGAGCAGTACTTC. Protein: CDSSIREPRGGPGYEQYF.

Ten or more counts support this clonotype. The DNA for the CDR3 is TGTGCCAGCAGTCCCCTCACAGGCCTGAACACTGAAGCTTTCTTT. Translating gives CASSPLTGLNTEAFF. This chain uses TRBV27 with TRBJ1-1; D is perhaps TRBD1 (5 bases). Germline V gives CDR1 MNHEY, CDR2 SMNVEV (reference sequence). This CDR3 spans 15 amino acids. The V end lost 5 bases, the J end lost 0 bases, and 13 bases lay between the germline ends.

V and J are TRBV24-1 and TRBJ2-2, with 12 nucleotides matching TRBD2. V dropped 2 bases and J dropped 5; count of bases not matched to a gene: 2. The CDR3 has 16 residues. From germline, CDR1 is KGHDR and CDR2 SFDVKD. The CDR3 DNA reads as TGTGCCACCAGTGATTGGGGGACTAGCGGGACCGGGGAGCTGTTTTTT. It is translated as CATSDWGTSGTGELFF.

V is TRBV6-2 or TRBV6-3 and J is TRBJ1-1; TRBD1 might be the D (5 bases). Germline V gene lookup returns CDR1 MNHEY and CDR2 SVGEGT. This CDR3 comprises 13 residues. With 6 bases removed from V and 5 bases from J, the gap between germline ends came to 13 bases. CDR3 coding DNA: TGTGCCAGCAGACACGACAGACGAACTGAAGCTTTCTTT. The encoded protein is CASRHDRRTEAFF.

This clonotype was detected ten times or more. The chain joins TRBV28 to TRBJ2-7, with a possible D match to TRBD1 (6 bases). V dropped 8 bases and J dropped 1 base, with 15 bases sitting between them. Germline loops: CDR1 MDHEN, CDR2 SYDVKM. The CDR3 extends over 14 amino acids. CDR3 sequence (DNA): TGTGCCAGCCTCCGGGACACACAGTCCTACGAGCAGTACTTC. Translated: CASLRDTQSYEQYF. Supplemented by reference TRBV28 and TRBJ2-7, the full variable domain reads DVKVTQSSRYLVKRTGEKVFLECVQDMDHENMFWYRQDPGLGLRLIYFSYDVKMKEKGDIPEGYSVSREKKERFSLILESASTNQTSMYLCASLRDTQSYEQYFGPGTRLTVT.

V gene TRBV5-4 combines with J gene TRBJ2-3; 12 bases line up with TRBD2. J was trimmed by 4 bases and V by 4 bases; bases with no gene match: 7. The germline V gene has CDR1 SGHNT and CDR2 YYREEE (reference sequence). The CDR3 totals 16 residues. The CDR3 region has the DNA TGTGCCAGCAGCGCGACTAGCGGGAGATTCGCAGATACGCAGTATTTT. This codes for CASSATSGRFADTQYF.

Remarks on this clonotype: A much larger clonotype is one base distant, so this may be a read error. The V gene is TRBV7-8, the J gene TRBJ2-1; 9 bases align to TRBD2. This CDR3 has 16 residues. Germline V gene data show CDR1 as SGHVS and CDR2 as FQNEAQ. This CDR3 reads CASSPQWVAGDNEQLF. For the CDR3, the DNA is TGTGCCAGCAGCCCACAATGGGTAGCGGGAGATAATGAGCAGCTCTTC.

The chain recombines TRBV7-2 with TRBJ1-2; D might be TRBD1 (6 bases). V was cut by 6 bases and J by 8 bases, with 19 bases left in between. CDR3 length: 14 residues. Germline V gene data show CDR1 as SGHTA and CDR2 as FQGNSA. The CDR3 sequence is CASRVETGHWGYTF. The CDR3 DNA reads as TGTGCCAGCAGGGTTGAGACAGGCCACTGGGGCTACACCTTC. Combining the CDR3 with reference TRBV7-2 and TRBJ1-2 gives the whole variable domain GAGVSQSPSNKVTEKGKDVELRCDPISGHTALYWYRQSLGQGLEFLIYFQGNSAPDKSGLPSDRFSAERTGGSVSTLTIQRTQQEDSAVYLCASRVETGHWGYTFGSGTRLTVV.

The chain uses TRBV6-1 and TRBJ2-2; the D is unclear. This CDR3 spans 13 amino acids. Trimming cost V 4 bases and J 4 bases, with 7 bases left between them. Germline-derived CDR1 and CDR2 are MNHNS and SASEGT. CDR3 in DNA: TGTGCCAGCAGTGGACGGGTCACCGGGGAGCTGTTTTTT. Residues: CASSGRVTGELFF.

This clonotype appeared a few times. The rearrangement links TRBV28 to TRBJ2-5, with a tentative D call TRBD2 (6 bases). Trimming stripped 2 bases from V and 2 bases from J, with 18 bases between. The CDR3 covers 17 residues. Germline lookup yields CDR1 MDHEN and CDR2 SYDVKM. CDR3 sequence: CASSLGARRDLQETQYF. In DNA form, the CDR3 reads TGTGCCAGCAGTTTAGGGGCCCGCCGGGACTTACAAGAGACCCAGTACTTC.

In its sample, this clonotype was seen once. This may stem from a read error, because a much larger clone lies one nucleotide away. V is TRBV6-2 or TRBV6-3 and J is TRBJ2-3; D could derive from TRBD1 or TRBD2 (6 bases each). This CDR3 region has 15 residues. From germline, CDR1 is MNHEY and CDR2 SVGEGT. As DNA, the CDR3 is TGTGCCAGCAGTGGAGAGGGGGGCAGCACAGATACGCGGTATTTT. This codes for CASSGEGGSTDTRYF.

The V and J genes are TRBV19 and TRBJ2-2; maybe TRBD2 (6 bases). The CDR3 totals 19 residues. Per germline, CDR1 LNHDA and CDR2 SQIVND (reference sequence). V gave up 4 bases and J gave up 4 bases, with 25 bases separating them. The CDR3, as DNA: TGTGCCAGTAGTAGGAGGGGTTCCGGGAGTGCCGCCGGCACCGGGGAGCTGTTTTTT. Protein: CASSRRGSGSAAGTGELFF. Based on the CDR3 plus reference TRBV19 and TRBJ2-2, the full variable domain is DGGITQSPKYLFRKEGQNVTLSCEQNLNHDAMYWYRQDPGQGLRLIYYSQIVNDFQKGDIAEGYSVSREKKESFPLTVTSAQKNPTAFYLCASSRRGSGSAAGTGELFFGEGSRLTVL.

This clonotype was detected ten times or more. This chain joins TRBV28 and TRBJ1-4; D gene ambiguous. The CDR3 totals 14 residues. V gave up 5 bases and J gave up 4 bases, with 11 bases separating them. Germline-derived CDR1 and CDR2 are MDHEN and SYDVKM. CDR3 in DNA: TGTGCCAGCAGTCGGACCGACCTTAATGAAAAACTGTTTTTT. Its protein is CASSRTDLNEKLFF.

This clonotype was counted at least ten times. The genes are TRBV27 and TRBJ2-7; weak D call: TRBD2 (5 bases). The CDR3 runs to 16 residues. V was shortened by 8 bases and J by 2 bases, with 22 bases between the two germline ends. Germline V lookup: CDR1 MNHEY, CDR2 SMNVEV (reference sequence). DNA for the CDR3: TGTGCCAGCTCAAAAGCCCGGGGAACCTTAACCTACGAGCAGTACTTC. It is translated as CASSKARGTLTYEQYF.

This clonotype was detected only once. The CDR3: CASSEDDEGVDTQYF. The CDR3 DNA follows: TGTGCCAGCAGTGAAGATGACGAGGGAGTAGATACGCAGTATTTT. The rearrangement uses TRBV6-1 and TRBJ2-3, with D possibly TRBD2 on 5 matching bases. The V and J ends lost 1 base and 5 bases respectively, with 13 bases between them. Per germline, CDR1 MNHNS and CDR2 SASEGT. This CDR3 is 15 amino acids long.

At least ten counts were recorded for this clonotype. The chain joins TRBV28 to TRBJ2-3; 7 bases map to TRBD2. Trimming cost V 4 bases and J 2 bases; bases outside gene matches: 9. Germline lookup yields CDR1 MDHEN and CDR2 SYDVKM. The CDR3 is 16 amino acids. CDR3 residues: CASSSPGGSFTDTQYF. For the CDR3, the DNA is TGTGCCAGCAGTTCACCCGGCGGGAGCTTCACAGATACGCAGTATTTT.

This clonotype occurred a few times. The chain employs TRBV10-1 and TRBJ2-5, with D perhaps matching TRBD2 (5 bases). CDR1 is WNHNN, CDR2 SYGVQD, per germline (reference sequence). V lost 3 bases, J lost 5 bases, and 13 bases lay in between. The CDR3 covers 14 residues. The CDR3 is CASSDWEQPETQYF. CDR3 coding DNA: TGCGCCAGCAGTGATTGGGAGCAACCGGAGACCCAGTACTTC.

This clonotype occurred many times. This chain links TRBV11-2 with TRBJ1-1; 10 nucleotides line up with TRBD1. This CDR3 contains 16 residues. The germline gives CDR1 SGHAT, CDR2 FQNNGV. Losses at the gene ends were 5 bases for V and 3 bases for J; bases not matched to a gene: 9. CDR3 DNA: TGTGCCAGCAGCCTGGAGGGACAGGGGAGGGACACTGAAGCTTTCTTT. Translated, it gives CASSLEGQGRDTEAFF.

This chain links TRBV2 with TRBJ2-7; TRBD1 agrees at 8 bases. Trimming took 5 bases from V and 11 from J; bases not matched to a gene: 5. The length of the CDR3 is 11 residues. Germline V gene lookup returns CDR1 SNHLY and CDR2 FYNNEI. The CDR3 spells CASSQTGEEYF. Written as DNA, the CDR3 is TGTGCCAGCAGTCAGACAGGGGAGGAGTACTTC.

In this sample, this clonotype turned up many times. The chain links TRBV9 to TRBJ2-6; D call uncertain. Germline lookup yields CDR1 SGDLS and CDR2 YYNGEE. V was trimmed by 0 bases and J by 0 bases, leaving 7 bases between them. CDR3 length: 16 residues. The CDR3 region has the DNA TGTGCCAGCAGCGTAGCTACAGTCTCTGGGGCCAACGTCCTGACTTTC. Protein product: CASSVATVSGANVLTF.

This clonotype was seen repeatedly, ten times or more. The V gene is TRBV12-3 or TRBV12-4, the J gene TRBJ2-1; TRBD2 matches 8 bases. CDR3 size: 16 residues. V dropped 6 bases and J dropped 3; count of bases not matched to a gene: 10. The CDR3 region is CASRPPAGRVYNEQFF. The CDR3 DNA reads as TGTGCCAGCAGGCCGCCGGCCGGGAGGGTCTACAATGAGCAGTTCTTC.

The chain uses TRBV20-1 and TRBJ1-1; 7 nucleotides align to TRBD1. The CDR3 consists of 14 residues. Unmatched junction bases numbered 11, after V lost 6 bases and J lost 4 bases. Germline V gene sequence: CDR1 DFQATT, CDR2 SNEGSKA (reference sequence). CDR3 DNA: TGCAGTGCCCGCAAGGACAGGAGCGGCACTGAAGCTTTCTTT. It encodes CSARKDRSGTEAFF.

The chain is built from TRBV7-9 and TRBJ1-6; D unresolved. The CDR3 extends over 17 amino acids. V gave up 3 bases and J gave up 3 bases, with 15 bases separating them. CDR1 is SEHNR and CDR2 is FQNEAQ in the germline V gene (reference sequence). The CDR3 here is CASSLSGTQVYNSPLHF. The CDR3 bases are TGTGCCAGCAGCTTGAGCGGAACCCAAGTCTATAATTCACCCCTCCACTTT.

On this clonotype itself: A much larger clonotype is one base distant, so this may be a read error. This chain joins TRBV12-3 or TRBV12-4 and TRBJ1-2; D remains ambiguous. This CDR3 region has 13 residues. Trimming pared 5 bases from V and 6 bases from J, leaving 13 bases between. CDR3 region: CASSRNRIHGYTF. CDR3 sequence (DNA): TGTGCCAGCAGTCGTAACCGGATCCATGGCTACACCTTC.

The sample holds a few counts of this clonotype. The rearrangement uses TRBV7-3 and TRBJ1-5; no clear D gene. The CDR3 totals 15 residues. V was pared by 5 bases and J by 3 bases, with 14 bases between. The V gene's germline CDR1 is SGHTA and CDR2 FQGTGA. DNA for the CDR3: TGTGCCAGCAGCCCCCTGCCGGGGATCAATCAGCCCCAGCATTTT. This gives the protein CASSPLPGINQPQHF.

This clonotype was seen a handful of times. The genes are TRBV2 and TRBJ2-5; D unresolved. V was trimmed by 6 bases and J by 5 bases, leaving 16 bases between them. Germline-derived CDR1 and CDR2 are SNHLY and FYNNEI. The CDR3 loop spans 14 amino acids. CDR3 protein: CASRSGQISETQYF. The CDR3 bases are TGTGCCAGCAGATCCGGGCAGATATCCGAGACCCAGTACTTC. The full variable domain, with the rest looked up from reference TRBV2 and TRBJ2-5, is EPEVTQTPSHQVTQMGQEVILRCVPISNHLYFYWYRQILGQKVEFLVSFYNNEISEKSEIFDDQFSVERPDGSNFTLKIRSTKLEDSAMYFCASRSGQISETQYFGPGTRLLVL.

The chain recombines TRBV5-1 with TRBJ1-3; D is undetermined. There are 13 residues in the CDR3. Trimming pared 8 bases from V and 3 bases from J, leaving 12 bases between. In germline, CDR1 is SGHRS, CDR2 YFSETQ. This chain's CDR3 is CASSQEVGNTIYF. DNA of the CDR3: TGCGCCAGTTCCCAGGAGGTTGGAAACACCATATATTTT.

This clonotype occurred many times. This chain uses TRBV7-9 with TRBJ2-7; D uncertain. This CDR3 region has 13 residues. Germline V CDR1 and CDR2: SEHNR, FQNEAQ (reference sequence). Between the trimmed V and J ends, which lost 7 bases and 1 base, there was a span of 11 bases. The CDR3 loop reads CASTPAASYEQYF. CDR3 bases: TGTGCCAGCACCCCGGCGGCTTCCTACGAGCAGTACTTC.